The subject of this entry is one T cell receptor (beta chain). The antigen remains undetermined. This entry is derived from a study of T cell clones after liver transplantation. Using immunoSEQ multiplex PCR, the repertoire was profiled, and TCRdb retains in-frame clones only, with some absent. The profile shows 70,000 to 95,000 clones, roughly 83% of them singletons. Germline V gives CDR1 SGHTA, CDR2 FQGNSA. V shed 5 bases and J shed 1 base, with 14 bases lying between them. The CDR3 is 15 amino acids. Study results and caveats: Conclusions were preliminary, with small, heterogeneous patient groups.

The specimen was CD4+ T cells from blood, collected at the 22-month timepoint. The sequence came from a human patient who received a liver transplant. Some T cells may be supplied by the graft donor. V gene TRBV7-2 combines with J gene TRBJ2-5, with D possibly matching TRBD1 (6 bases). CDR3 nucleotide sequence: TGTGCCAGCAGCCCCCCCGGGACAACCCAAGAGACCCAGTACTTC. It specifies CASSPPGTTQETQYF.